The 26 T cell receptor beta chains listed next were all sequenced from one sample in a study of T cells in Graves' hyperthyroidism and ophthalmopathy. RNA transcripts gave rise to amplified TCR beta CDR3 regions. Carried out on the TCR CDR3, a first-round RT-PCR used the HTBI primer set. Each CDR3 protein is one row after TCRdb ran MiXCR on the multiplex PCR reads. The profile shows around 450,000 distinct CDR3 sequences, roughly an eighth of them singletons. What was sequenced was blood. The source is a woman in her late teens or twenties with Graves' hyperthyroidism.

This clonotype was observed at least ten times. The chain joins TRBV12-3 or TRBV12-4 to TRBJ2-1, with D possibly TRBD1 on 5 matching bases. V dropped 6 bases and J dropped 10 bases, with 13 bases sitting between them. The CDR3 has 12 amino acids. The CDR3 nucleotides read TGTGCCAGCAGACAGGAGCGCCCCGAGCAGTTCTTC. Amino acids: CASRQERPEQFF.

This clonotype came up many times. The rearrangement links TRBV2 to TRBJ1-4; D may be TRBD1 (6 bases). Germline CDR1 is SNHLY and CDR2 is FYNNEI. V dropped 7 bases and J dropped 5 bases, with 11 bases sitting between them. This CDR3 contains 13 residues. The DNA for the CDR3 is TGTGCCAGCACGGGACAAGCGAATGAAAAACTGTTTTTT. Translation: CASTGQANEKLFF.

This clonotype occurred a few times. CDR3 DNA: TGTGCCAGCAGCCAAGATCGGGGAGGGAAAGCGAACACCGGGGAGCTGTTTTTT. Its protein product is CASSQDRGGKANTGELFF. The rearrangement links TRBV14 to TRBJ2-2; TRBD2 matches at 7 bases. This CDR3 region has 18 residues. Trimming cost V 0 bases and J 0 bases; bases outside gene matches: 7. From germline, CDR1 is SGHDN and CDR2 FVKESK.

This clonotype was seen many times. The chain recombines TRBV28 with TRBJ2-7, with D possibly TRBD2 on 6 matching bases. Per germline, CDR1 MDHEN and CDR2 SYDVKM. CDR3 size: 15 residues. Trimming took off 2 bases at V and 3 bases at J, with 14 bases between the two ends. This CDR3 reads CASSLRLEADYEQYF. In DNA, the CDR3 is TGTGCCAGCAGTTTACGACTAGAGGCGGACTACGAGCAGTACTTC.

In DNA form, the CDR3 reads TGTGCCACCAGCGCAGGGGGGGGGGCCTACAATGAGCAGTTCTTC. Translated: CATSAGGGAYNEQFF. V is TRBV15 and J is TRBJ2-1, with D possibly being TRBD1 or TRBD2 (7 bases each). V was pared by 5 bases and J by 2 bases, with 13 bases between. The CDR3 has 15 residues. Per the germline V gene, CDR1 is LNHNV and CDR2 is YYDKDF (reference sequence).

This clonotype has a count of ten or more. The chain uses TRBV2 and TRBJ2-2, with D possibly being TRBD2 (6 bases). Germline values: CDR1 SNHLY, CDR2 FYNNEI. This CDR3 region has 15 residues. The V and J ends lost 5 bases and 2 bases respectively, with 12 bases between them. The CDR3 DNA sequence: TGTGCCAGCAGTCCCGGGGGTACTAACACCGGGGAGCTGTTTTTT. Amino acids: CASSPGGTNTGELFF.

The V call is TRBV30, the J call TRBJ1-2, with D possibly TRBD1 on 5 matching bases. Germline CDR1 is GTSNPN and CDR2 is SVGIG (reference sequence). V was clipped by 5 bases and J by 8 bases, with 15 bases between them. The CDR3 has 12 amino acids. CDR3 loop: CAWGPRGWGYTF. The CDR3 DNA reads TGTGCCTGGGGCCCTAGGGGCTGGGGCTACACCTTC.

This clonotype was seen at least ten times. The chain combines TRBV10-1 with TRBJ2-1, with 7 bases fitting TRBD1. Germline CDR1 reads WNHNN; CDR2 reads SYGVQD (reference sequence). This CDR3 is built from 15 residues. V lost 0 bases, J lost 7 bases, and 6 bases stayed unmatched. This CDR3 reads CASSESRGSRNEQFF. CDR3 sequence (DNA): TGCGCCAGCAGTGAGTCCAGGGGGTCGAGAAATGAGCAGTTCTTC.

This clonotype was seen ten or more times. This chain joins TRBV6-2 or TRBV6-3 and TRBJ2-1; D remains unclear. Trimming removed 0 bases from V and 7 bases from J, with 13 bases in between. Germline CDR1 and CDR2: MNHEY and SVGEGT. The CDR3 is made up of 15 amino acids. CDR3 region: CASSYSALGSNEQFF. As DNA, the CDR3 is TGTGCCAGCAGTTACTCGGCACTGGGGTCGAATGAGCAGTTCTTC.

The chain links TRBV20-1 to TRBJ1-5, with 10 bases matching TRBD1. The germline V gene encodes CDR1 DFQATT and CDR2 SNEGSKA (reference sequence). The V gene end was trimmed by 6 bases and the J gene end by 0 bases; junction bases not matched to a gene: 5. The CDR3 extends over 15 amino acids. CDR3 in amino acids: CSARDRGYSNQPQHF. CDR3 DNA sequence: TGCAGTGCCCGGGACAGGGGTTATAGCAATCAGCCCCAGCATTTT.

This clonotype was seen ten or more times. The chain couples TRBV28 to TRBJ2-5; D perhaps matches TRBD2 (6 bases). Germline CDR1 and CDR2: MDHEN and SYDVKM. V dropped 2 bases and J dropped 4 bases, with 11 bases sitting between them. The CDR3 consists of 14 residues. CDR3 nucleotide sequence: TGTGCCAGCAGTTTAGCGGGGATCGGAGAGACCCAGTACTTC. Translating it yields CASSLAGIGETQYF.

V gene TRBV29-1 combines with J gene TRBJ2-5; 8 nucleotides line up with TRBD2. CDR1 and CDR2 (germline): SQVTM, ANQGSEA. This CDR3 has 13 residues. J lost 4 bases, V lost 3 bases, and 4 bases had no gene match. This CDR3 reads CSVDSGGAETQYF. The CDR3 nucleotides are TGCAGCGTTGATTCGGGAGGGGCAGAGACCCAGTACTTC.

This clonotype came up a few times. One end of the junction fails to match germline, which may point to a read error. This chain joins TRBV2 and TRBJ1-6; D remains unclear. Looked up from germline, CDR1 is SNHLY and CDR2 is FYNNEI. This CDR3 has 16 residues. In DNA, the CDR3 is TGTGCCAGCGGTGAGGACGGGAGATCCTATAATTCACCCCTCCACTTT. This gives the protein CASGEDGRSYNSPLHF.

Many counts were recorded for this clonotype. This chain links TRBV30 with TRBJ2-1; 11 bases line up with TRBD2. The CDR3 extends over 14 amino acids. The V gene's germline CDR1 is GTSNPN and CDR2 SVGIG (reference sequence). Trimming cost V 2 bases and J 4 bases; bases outside gene matches: 1. The DNA for the CDR3 is TGTGCCTGGAGTAGGACTAGCGGGTACAATGAGCAGTTCTTC. Encoded protein: CAWSRTSGYNEQFF.

The table lists this clonotype with many counts. The chain combines TRBV7-2 with TRBJ2-7; 12 nucleotides align to TRBD2. J was trimmed by 0 bases and V by 8 bases; bases with no gene match: 5. CDR3 length: 15 residues. Germline V gene lookup returns CDR1 SGHTA and CDR2 FQGNSA. Here the CDR3 reads CASGMTSGSSYEQYF. The CDR3 nucleotides are TGTGCCAGCGGAATGACTAGCGGGAGCTCCTACGAGCAGTACTTC.

There are a few counts of this clonotype. The chain has TRBV6-4 and TRBJ2-7, with D possibly TRBD2 on 5 matching bases. Germline CDR1 and CDR2: MRHNA and SNTAGT. CDR3 length: 15 residues. Trimming took off 3 bases at V and 2 bases at J, with 14 bases between the two ends. As DNA, the CDR3 is TGTGCCAGCAGTGAAGTGAGGGCCGGACCCTACGAGCAGTACTTC. Translating it yields CASSEVRAGPYEQYF.

In DNA, the CDR3 is TGTGCCAGCAGCGTGGGGACAGGGGCTGAAGCTTTCTTT. This codes for CASSVGTGAEAFF. The rearrangement joins TRBV9 to TRBJ1-1; TRBD1 aligns across 10 bases. Germline V CDR1 and CDR2: SGDLS, YYNGEE. The CDR3 spans 13 residues. The ends lost 2 bases at V and 6 bases at J; junction bases unmatched: 1.

This clonotype was seen a handful of times. V gene TRBV11-2 combines with J gene TRBJ1-2, with D hard to call. The germline V gene has CDR1 SGHAT and CDR2 FQNNGV. This CDR3 region has 14 residues. V shed 1 base and J shed 0 bases, with 6 bases lying between them. Written as DNA, the CDR3 is TGTGCCAGCAGCTTAGGTCCTTCTAACTATGGCTACACCTTC. Encoded protein: CASSLGPSNYGYTF.

This clonotype was counted many times. This sequence joins TRBV2 and TRBJ1-2; D is undetermined. Germline V gene sequence: CDR1 SNHLY, CDR2 FYNNEI. Deletions cut 4 bases from V and 12 bases from J, with 15 bases between. The CDR3 is made up of 12 amino acids. CDR3 region: CASSVMRDHHTF. CDR3 nucleotides: TGTGCCAGCAGTGTAATGAGGGATCATCACACCTTC. Full variable domain (missing parts from reference TRBV2 and TRBJ1-2): EPEVTQTPSHQVTQMGQEVILRCVPISNHLYFYWYRQILGQKVEFLVSFYNNEISEKSEIFDDQFSVERPDGSNFTLKIRSTKLEDSAMYFCASSVMRDHHTFGSGTRLTVV.

This clonotype was seen only a few times. The DNA of the CDR3 is TGCGCCAGCCGGTCGAGGGTGGACTATGGCTACACCTTC. This codes for CASRSRVDYGYTF. The chain links TRBV10-2 to TRBJ1-2; D is unclear. Trimming stripped 8 bases from V and 3 bases from J, with 13 bases between. Germline V gives CDR1 WSHSY, CDR2 SAAADI. This CDR3 region has 13 residues.

The rearrangement links TRBV19 to TRBJ1-4, with D possibly being TRBD1 (5 bases). Germline V gene data show CDR1 as LNHDA and CDR2 as SQIVND (reference sequence). V dropped 3 bases and J dropped 3 bases, with 11 bases sitting between them. The CDR3 is made up of 15 amino acids. The CDR3 reads CASSIGAGSNEKLFF. The CDR3 nucleotides read TGTGCCAGTAGTATTGGGGCAGGCTCTAATGAAAAACTGTTTTTT.

This clonotype was recorded at least ten times. A read error may account for a junction end that differs from germline. V and J are TRBV7-7 and TRBJ2-3, with D possibly being TRBD2 (6 bases). Germline V gene data show CDR1 as SSHAT and CDR2 as FNYEAQ (reference sequence). This CDR3 spans 17 amino acids. The CDR3 coding sequence is TGTGCTAGCAGCCCCCGGGCAGTAGCGGAACCCACAGATACGCAGTATTTT. Translation gives CASSPRAVAEPTDTQYF.

The chain recombines TRBV7-9 with TRBJ2-7; tentative D call: TRBD1 (6 bases). The CDR3 length is 11 residues. Trimming took off 6 bases at V and 7 bases at J, with 10 bases between the two ends. Germline CDR1 reads SEHNR; CDR2 reads FQNEAQ (reference sequence). The CDR3 reads CASREQGEQYF. CDR3 bases: TGTGCCAGCAGGGAACAGGGAGAGCAGTACTTC.

The gene calls are TRBV19 and TRBJ2-7; TRBD2 might be the D (5 bases). CDR1 and CDR2 (germline): LNHDA, SQIVND (reference sequence). V lost 5 bases and J lost 6, with 17 bases in between. This CDR3 spans 14 amino acids. The CDR3 DNA reads TGTGCCAGTAGTCCAAGGCTGGAGGTCCTCGAGCAGTACTTC. Amino acid sequence: CASSPRLEVLEQYF.

The V and J genes are TRBV30 and TRBJ2-7, with TRBD2 matching 9 bases. The trim removed 1 base at V and 3 bases at J, leaving 7 bases unmatched. The germline V gene has CDR1 GTSNPN and CDR2 SVGIG (reference sequence). This CDR3 comprises 15 residues. CDR3 nucleotide sequence: TGTGCCTGGAGTGGCAGCGGGAGGAGATACTACGAGCAGTACTTC. The encoded protein is CAWSGSGRRYYEQYF.

This clonotype has a count of ten or more. The chain links TRBV20-1 to TRBJ2-1, with 7 positions matching TRBD1. CDR3 length: 12 residues. Per the germline V gene, CDR1 is DFQATT and CDR2 is SNEGSKA (reference sequence). J lost 10 bases, V lost 2 bases, and 5 bases had no gene match. The CDR3 bases are TGCAGTGCTAGATTAGCGACAGGGGAGCAGTTCTTC. It codes for CSARLATGEQFF.